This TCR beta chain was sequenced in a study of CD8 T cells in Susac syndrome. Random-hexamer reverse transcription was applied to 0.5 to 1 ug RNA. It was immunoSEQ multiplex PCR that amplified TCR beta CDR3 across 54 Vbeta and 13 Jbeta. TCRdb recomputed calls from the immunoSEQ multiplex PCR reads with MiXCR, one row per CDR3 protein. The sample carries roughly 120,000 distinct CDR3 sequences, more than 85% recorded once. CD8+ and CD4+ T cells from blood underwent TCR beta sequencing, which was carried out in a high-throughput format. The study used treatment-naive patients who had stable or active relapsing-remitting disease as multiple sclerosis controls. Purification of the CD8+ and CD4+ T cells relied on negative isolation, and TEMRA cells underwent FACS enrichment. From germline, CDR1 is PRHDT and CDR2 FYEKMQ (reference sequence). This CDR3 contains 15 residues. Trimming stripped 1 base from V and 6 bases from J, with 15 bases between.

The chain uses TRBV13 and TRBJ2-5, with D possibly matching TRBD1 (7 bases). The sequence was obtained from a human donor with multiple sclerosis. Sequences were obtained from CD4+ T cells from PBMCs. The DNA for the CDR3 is TGTGCCAGCAGCTTAGTCACGCCAGGGGGGCAGACCCAGTACTTC. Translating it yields CASSLVTPGGQTQYF.